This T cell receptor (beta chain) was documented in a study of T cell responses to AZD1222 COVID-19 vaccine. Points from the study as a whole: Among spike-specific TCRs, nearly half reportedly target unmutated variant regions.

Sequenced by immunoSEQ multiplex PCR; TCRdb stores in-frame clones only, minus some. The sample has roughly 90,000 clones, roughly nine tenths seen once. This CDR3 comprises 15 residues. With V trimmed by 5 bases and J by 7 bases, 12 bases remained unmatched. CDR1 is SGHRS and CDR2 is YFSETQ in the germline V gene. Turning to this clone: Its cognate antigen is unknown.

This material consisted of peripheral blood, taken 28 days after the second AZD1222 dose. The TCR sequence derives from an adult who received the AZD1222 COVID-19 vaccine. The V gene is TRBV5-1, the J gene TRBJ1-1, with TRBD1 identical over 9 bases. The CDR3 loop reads CASRVAVGTGSEAFF. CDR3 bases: TGCGCCAGCAGGGTTGCGGTGGGGACAGGGAGTGAAGCTTTCTTT.